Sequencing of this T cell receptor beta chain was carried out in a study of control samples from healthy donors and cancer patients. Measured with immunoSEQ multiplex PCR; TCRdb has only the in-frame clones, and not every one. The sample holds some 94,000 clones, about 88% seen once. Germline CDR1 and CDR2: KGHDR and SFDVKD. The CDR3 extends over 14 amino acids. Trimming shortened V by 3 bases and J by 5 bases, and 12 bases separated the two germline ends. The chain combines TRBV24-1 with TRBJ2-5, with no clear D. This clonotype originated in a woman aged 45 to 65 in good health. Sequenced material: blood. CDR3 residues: CATSDGHFPETQYF. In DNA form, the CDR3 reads TGTGCCACCAGTGATGGCCATTTCCCCGAGACCCAGTACTTC.